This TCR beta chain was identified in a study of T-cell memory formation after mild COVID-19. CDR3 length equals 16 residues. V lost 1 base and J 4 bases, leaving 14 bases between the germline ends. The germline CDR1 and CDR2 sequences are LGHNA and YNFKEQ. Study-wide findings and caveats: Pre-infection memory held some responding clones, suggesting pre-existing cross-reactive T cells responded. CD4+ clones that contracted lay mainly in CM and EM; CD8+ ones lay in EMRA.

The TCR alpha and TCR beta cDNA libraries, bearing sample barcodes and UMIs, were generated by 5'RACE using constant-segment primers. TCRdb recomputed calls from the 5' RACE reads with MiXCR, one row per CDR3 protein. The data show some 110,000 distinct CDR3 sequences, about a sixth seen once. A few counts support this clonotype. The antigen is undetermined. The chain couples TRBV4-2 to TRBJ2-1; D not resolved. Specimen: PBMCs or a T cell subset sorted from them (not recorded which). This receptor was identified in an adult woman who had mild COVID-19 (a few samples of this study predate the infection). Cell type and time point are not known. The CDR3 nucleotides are TGTGCCAGCAGCCAAGTATCAGGAGAAGGATACAATGAGCAGTTCTTC. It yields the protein CASSQVSGEGYNEQFF.